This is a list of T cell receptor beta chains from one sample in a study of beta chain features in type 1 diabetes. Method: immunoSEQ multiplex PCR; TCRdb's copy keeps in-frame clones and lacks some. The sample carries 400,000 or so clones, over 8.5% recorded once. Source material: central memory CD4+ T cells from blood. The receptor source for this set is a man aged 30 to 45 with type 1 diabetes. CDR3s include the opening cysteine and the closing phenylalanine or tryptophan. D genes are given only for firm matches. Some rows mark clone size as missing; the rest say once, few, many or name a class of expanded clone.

CDR3nt: TGTGCCAGCAGCCTAGGATTAAACTATGGCTACACCTTC
CDR3aa: CASSLGLNYGYTF
abundance: .
d_gene: .
v_gene: TRBV6-5
j_gene: TRBJ1-2

CDR3nt: TGTGCCAGCAGACGGGGACTAGCGGGCCCCTCCTACGAGCAGTACTTC
CDR3aa: CASRRGLAGPSYEQYF
abundance: many
d_gene: TRBD2
v_gene: TRBV7-9
j_gene: TRBJ2-7

CDR3nt: TGTGCCAGCAGCTTAGCGCACACTAGCGGGAGCAGGGATGAGCAGTTCTTC
CDR3aa: CASSLAHTSGSRDEQFF
abundance: .
d_gene: TRBD2
v_gene: TRBV7-8
j_gene: TRBJ2-1

CDR3nt: TGCAGCGTTGATTCGGTACAGGCGTCCACAGATACGCAGTATTTT
CDR3aa: CSVDSVQASTDTQYF
abundance: many
d_gene: .
v_gene: TRBV29-1
j_gene: TRBJ2-3

CDR3nt: TGTGCCAGCAGCTTAGGCCACAGGGGAGTTTCCAGTGACCGGAAAGAGACCCAGTACTTC
CDR3aa: CASSLGHRGVSSDRKETQYF
abundance: few
d_gene: TRBD1
v_gene: TRBV7-8
j_gene: TRBJ2-5

CDR3nt: TGTGCCAGCAGCTTAGGTCGCAGGGAGAACACCATATATTTT
CDR3aa: CASSLGRRENTIYF
abundance: .
d_gene: .
v_gene: TRBV7-2
j_gene: TRBJ1-3

CDR3nt: TGTGCCAGCAGCAGAGGGGCCAACCAGCCCCAGCATTTT
CDR3aa: CASSRGANQPQHF
abundance: few
d_gene: .
v_gene: TRBV6-6
j_gene: TRBJ1-5

CDR3nt: TGTGCCAGCAGTGAAAGGGGAGGGGGCATTAGGTCCTACGAGCAGTACTTC
CDR3aa: CASSERGGGIRSYEQYF
abundance: .
d_gene: .
v_gene: TRBV6-1
j_gene: TRBJ2-7

CDR3nt: TGTGCCAGCAGACCAGGACTGTCGAACACTGAAGCTTTCTTT
CDR3aa: CASRPGLSNTEAFF
abundance: few
d_gene: .
v_gene: TRBV6-5
j_gene: TRBJ1-1

CDR3nt: TGTGCCAGCAGTGAGGGTTTCAACGAGCAGTACTTC
CDR3aa: CASSEGFNEQYF
abundance: many
d_gene: .
v_gene: TRBV28
j_gene: TRBJ2-7

CDR3nt: TGTGCCAGCAGTCTGGGGGGACAGGGGTCGTATGGCTACACCTTC
CDR3aa: CASSLGGQGSYGYTF
abundance: few
d_gene: TRBD1
v_gene: TRBV28
j_gene: TRBJ1-2

CDR3nt: TGCAGCGTTGTTGTAGCTAGCGGGAGCTCCTACGAGCAGTACTTC
CDR3aa: CSVVVASGSSYEQYF
abundance: few
d_gene: TRBD2
v_gene: TRBV29-1
j_gene: TRBJ2-7

CDR3nt: TGTGCCAGTAGTTTATACGGACTAGCAGGAGAGACCCAGTACTTC
CDR3aa: CASSLYGLAGETQYF
abundance: .
d_gene: TRBD2
v_gene: TRBV19
j_gene: TRBJ2-5

CDR3nt: TGTGCCAGCAGCTTAAGTCTAGCGGGGGCCACGCAGTTCTTC
CDR3aa: CASSLSLAGATQFF
abundance: .
d_gene: TRBD2
v_gene: TRBV7-9
j_gene: TRBJ2-1

CDR3nt: TGTGCCAGCAGTCTTAGGACAGGGCGAACTGAAGCTTTCTTT
CDR3aa: CASSLRTGRTEAFF
abundance: few
d_gene: TRBD1
v_gene: TRBV13
j_gene: TRBJ1-1

CDR3nt: TGTGCCAGCAGTCTAACGGGTCGCGGGCCCCAGCATTTT
CDR3aa: CASSLTGRGPQHF
abundance: .
d_gene: .
v_gene: TRBV28
j_gene: TRBJ1-5

CDR3nt: TGTGCCAGCAGGCGGGCGACCGTACCCAACATTTACAATGAGCAGTTCTTC
CDR3aa: CASRRATVPNIYNEQFF
abundance: few
d_gene: .
v_gene: TRBV27
j_gene: TRBJ2-1

CDR3nt: TGTGCCTGGATGAGAGAGATAAATGAAAAACTGTTTTTT
CDR3aa: CAWMREINEKLFF
abundance: many
d_gene: .
v_gene: TRBV30
j_gene: TRBJ1-4

CDR3nt: TGTGCCAGCGGGGACTCCTTTCGCGAGCAGTACTTC
CDR3aa: CASGDSFREQYF
abundance: .
d_gene: .
v_gene: TRBV9
j_gene: TRBJ2-7

CDR3nt: TGTGCCAGCAGCTTAGATCGAGCCAGGACCCAGCATTTT
CDR3aa: CASSLDRARTQHF
abundance: few
d_gene: .
v_gene: TRBV11-2
j_gene: TRBJ1-5

CDR3nt: TGTGCCAGCAGCCCACGGACAGGGACTGGGGCCAACGTCCTGACTTTC
CDR3aa: CASSPRTGTGANVLTF
abundance: few
d_gene: TRBD1
v_gene: TRBV7-6
j_gene: TRBJ2-6

CDR3nt: TGTGCCAGCAGCTCGGGACTAGCGGGAAACACCGGGGAGCTGTTTTTT
CDR3aa: CASSSGLAGNTGELFF
abundance: few
d_gene: TRBD2
v_gene: TRBV9
j_gene: TRBJ2-2

CDR3nt: TGTGCCAGCAGTTACGGGACAGGGTGGTCCCACGAGCAGTACTTC
CDR3aa: CASSYGTGWSHEQYF
abundance: .
d_gene: TRBD1
v_gene: TRBV6-6
j_gene: TRBJ2-7

CDR3nt: TGTGCCAGCAGCTTGTGGCGTAATACGAACACTGAAGCTTTCTTT
CDR3aa: CASSLWRNTNTEAFF
abundance: few
d_gene: .
v_gene: TRBV5-6
j_gene: TRBJ1-1